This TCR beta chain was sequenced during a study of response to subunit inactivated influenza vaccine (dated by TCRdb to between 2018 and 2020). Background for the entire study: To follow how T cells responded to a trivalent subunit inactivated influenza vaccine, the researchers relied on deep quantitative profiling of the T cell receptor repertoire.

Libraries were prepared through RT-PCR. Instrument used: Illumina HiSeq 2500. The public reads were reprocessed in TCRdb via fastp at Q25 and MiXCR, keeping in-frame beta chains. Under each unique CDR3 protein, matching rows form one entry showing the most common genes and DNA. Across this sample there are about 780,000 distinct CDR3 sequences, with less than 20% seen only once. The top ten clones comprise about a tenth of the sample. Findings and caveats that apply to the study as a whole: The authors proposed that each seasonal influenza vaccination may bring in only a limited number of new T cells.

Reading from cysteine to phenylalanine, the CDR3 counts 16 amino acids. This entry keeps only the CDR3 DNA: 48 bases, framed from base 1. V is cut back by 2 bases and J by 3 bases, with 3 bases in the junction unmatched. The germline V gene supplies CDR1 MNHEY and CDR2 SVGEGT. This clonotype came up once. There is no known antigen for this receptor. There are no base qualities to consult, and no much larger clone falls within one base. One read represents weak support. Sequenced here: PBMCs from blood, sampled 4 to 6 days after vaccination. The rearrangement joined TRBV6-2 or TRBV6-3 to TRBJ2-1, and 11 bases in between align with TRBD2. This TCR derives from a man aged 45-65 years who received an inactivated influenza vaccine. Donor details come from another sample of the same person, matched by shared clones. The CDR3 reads CASSYPLAGVYNEQFF. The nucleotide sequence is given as TGTGCCAGCAGTTACCCACTAGCGGGAGTCTACAATGAGCAGTTCTTC.